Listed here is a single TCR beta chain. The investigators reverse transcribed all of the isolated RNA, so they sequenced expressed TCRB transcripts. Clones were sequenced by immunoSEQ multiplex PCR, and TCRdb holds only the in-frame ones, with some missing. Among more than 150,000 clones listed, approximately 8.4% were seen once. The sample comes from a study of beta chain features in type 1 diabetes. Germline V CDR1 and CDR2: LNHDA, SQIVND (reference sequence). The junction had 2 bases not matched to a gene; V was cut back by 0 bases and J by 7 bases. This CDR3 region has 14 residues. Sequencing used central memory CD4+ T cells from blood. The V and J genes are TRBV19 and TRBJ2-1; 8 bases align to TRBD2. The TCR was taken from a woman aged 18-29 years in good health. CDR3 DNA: TGTGCCAGTAGTATAGACCGGGAGGGAAATGAGCAGTTCTTC. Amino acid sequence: CASSIDREGNEQFF.